This T cell receptor (beta chain) emerged from a study of T cell responses to AZD1222 COVID-19 vaccine. Broader study findings: Without day 14 samples, only post-peak T cell repertoires were studied.

As for this clone: Antigen unknown.

The data were produced by immunoSEQ multiplex PCR, yet TCRdb's version contains in-frame clones alone and is incomplete. The sample lists 150,000 to 200,000 clones; 85% to 90% were seen once. This CDR3 is built from 16 residues. The ends were cut back, 3 bases at V and 3 bases at J, with 17 bases in the middle. Germline CDR1 reads LGHNA; CDR2 reads YNFKEQ. The starting material was peripheral blood, obtained on day 0 of AZD1222 vaccination. The genes are TRBV4-2 and TRBJ1-1; a weak D match, TRBD1 (5 bases). The TCR was taken from an adult in good health. Here the CDR3 reads CASSQALGRGDTEAFF. The CDR3 DNA reads TGTGCCAGCAGCCAGGCCCTCGGGAGGGGCGACACTGAAGCTTTCTTT.